The 32 T cell receptor beta chains given below trace back to one sample, sequenced in a study of neurological immune-mediated disorders. TCRdb ran MiXCR on the 5' RACE reads and lists one entry per CDR3 protein. The repertoire consists of 35,000 to 50,000 distinct CDR3 sequences, with over 2% occurring once and the leading ten covering 2.4%. Sequencing was done on a sample of PBMCs. These receptors were collected from a man over 45 with multiple sclerosis.

This clonotype showed up many times. The rearrangement joins TRBV5-1 to TRBJ2-1; 12 bases match TRBD2. The CDR3 covers 15 residues. CDR1 SGHRS and CDR2 YFSETQ come from the germline V gene. J gave up 6 bases and V 4 bases, and 5 bases lay outside the gene matches. In nucleotides, the CDR3 is TGCGCCAGCAGCCGTACTAGCGGGGGGATCAATGAGCAGTTCTTC. It specifies CASSRTSGGINEQFF.

This clonotype has a count of ten or more. The CDR3 DNA follows: TGTGCCAGCAGCCAACAGGGGTTCAATTCAGATACGCAGTATTTT. Protein product: CASSQQGFNSDTQYF. J is TRBJ2-3 and V is TRBV3-1, with TRBD1 as a possible D gene (6 bases). The germline V gene encodes CDR1 LGHDT and CDR2 YNNKEL (reference sequence). The CDR3 extends over 15 amino acids. V was pared by 2 bases and J by 4 bases, with 13 bases between.

This clonotype was counted at least ten times. The chain employs TRBV5-5 and TRBJ1-6; the match to TRBD1 covers 8 bases. Trimming cost V 2 bases and J 10 bases; bases outside gene matches: 8. There are 15 residues in the CDR3. The germline V gene has CDR1 SGHKS and CDR2 YYEKEE (reference sequence). CDR3 protein: CASSLTGGSFSPLHF. CDR3 in DNA: TGTGCCAGCAGCTTAACAGGGGGTAGTTTCTCACCCCTCCACTTT.

This clonotype was found many times. The V gene is TRBV2, the J gene TRBJ2-3; no definite D call. The CDR3 is 15 amino acids. The germline CDR1 and CDR2 sequences are SNHLY and FYNNEI. V was shortened by 0 bases and J by 1 base, with 8 bases between the two germline ends. This CDR3 reads CASSEAPLGTDTQYF. CDR3 in DNA: TGTGCCAGCAGTGAAGCCCCCCTGGGCACAGATACGCAGTATTTT.

Notes on this clonotype: A read error is possible here, since a much larger clone lies one base away. CDR3 sequence reads: CASSSATIVSEAFF. Written as DNA, the CDR3 is TGCGCCAGCAGCTCGGCCACGATCGTCTCTGAAGCTTTCTTT. V is TRBV5-1 and J is TRBJ1-1; D gene uncertain. CDR3 length: 14 residues. Germline-derived CDR1 and CDR2 are SGHRS and YFSETQ. The ends were cut back, 3 bases at V and 6 bases at J, with 15 bases in the middle.

At least ten counts were recorded for this clonotype. The chain recombines TRBV25-1 with TRBJ2-7, with 8 bases that match TRBD1. V was clipped by 3 bases and J by 4 bases; unmatched bases: 5. CDR1 MGHDK and CDR2 SYGVNS come from the germline V gene. The length of the CDR3 is 14 residues. This chain's CDR3 is CASSDGTGIYEQYF. The CDR3 bases are TGTGCCAGCAGTGACGGGACAGGTATATACGAGCAGTACTTC.

This clonotype was seen repeatedly, ten times or more. The chain employs TRBV5-1 and TRBJ2-3; a possible D gene is TRBD2 (6 bases). Deletions cut 1 base from V and 0 bases from J, with 9 bases between. Germline-derived CDR1 and CDR2 are SGHRS and YFSETQ. CDR3 length equals 15 residues. The CDR3 DNA reads as TGCGCCAGCAGCTTGTCCGGGACTAGCACAGATACGCAGTATTTT. It translates to CASSLSGTSTDTQYF.

This clonotype was recorded many times. The chain combines TRBV5-1 with TRBJ2-7; D remains unclear. The CDR3 has 13 residues. Germline lookup yields CDR1 SGHRS and CDR2 YFSETQ. V was pared by 0 bases and J by 7 bases, with 11 bases between. The DNA for the CDR3 is TGCGCCAGCAGCTTGGAGCTTTTTGGGGAGCAGTACTTC. This encodes CASSLELFGEQYF.

This clonotype came up many times. The J gene is TRBJ2-7, the V gene TRBV5-6; D remains unclear. V gave up 3 bases and J gave up 0 bases, with 1 base separating them. This CDR3 region has 11 residues. Germline V gives CDR1 SGHDT, CDR2 YYEEEE. The CDR3 sequence is CASSYSYEQYF. DNA of the CDR3: TGTGCCAGCAGCTACTCCTACGAGCAGTACTTC.

This clonotype appeared many times. The genes are TRBV28 and TRBJ1-1; a weak D match, TRBD1 (5 bases). The germline V gene encodes CDR1 MDHEN and CDR2 SYDVKM. The CDR3 totals 15 residues. With 4 bases removed from V and 1 base from J, the gap between germline ends came to 13 bases. The DNA of the CDR3 is TGTGCCAGCAGTTCAACAGGAAATCCGAACACTGAAGCTTTCTTT. The encoded protein is CASSSTGNPNTEAFF.

This clonotype was detected ten times or more. The chain combines TRBV20-1 with TRBJ2-2; perhaps TRBD2 as D (5 bases). V was clipped by 0 bases and J by 1 base, with 6 bases between them. The CDR3 totals 14 residues. Germline V CDR1 and CDR2: DFQATT, SNEGSKA (reference sequence). The CDR3: CSAREGRNTGELFF. In nucleotides, the CDR3 is TGCAGTGCTAGAGAGGGGAGGAACACCGGGGAGCTGTTTTTT.

At least ten counts were recorded for this clonotype. This chain connects TRBV7-2 to TRBJ2-5; 11 nucleotides match TRBD2. The CDR3 is 16 residues long. Germline V gene sequence: CDR1 SGHTA, CDR2 FQGNSA. V was pared by 4 bases and J by 9 bases, with 13 bases of the junction left unmatched. The CDR3 nucleotides are TGTGCCAGCAGCTCCTCTAGCGGGGGGCCCCCTCGGGCCCAGTACTTC. Its translation: CASSSSSGGPPRAQYF.

This clonotype was seen at least ten times. The genes are TRBV7-2 and TRBJ2-5; TRBD1 agrees at 7 bases. This CDR3 has 14 amino acids. The V gene end was trimmed by 0 bases and the J gene end by 3 bases; junction bases not matched to a gene: 1. Germline V gives CDR1 SGHTA, CDR2 FQGNSA. CDR3 loop: CASSLAGQKETQYF. As DNA, the CDR3 is TGTGCCAGCAGCTTAGCGGGACAGAAAGAGACCCAGTACTTC.

Ten or more counts support this clonotype. This sequence joins TRBV20-1 and TRBJ1-5; no clear D. There are 12 residues in the CDR3. The germline CDR1 and CDR2 sequences are DFQATT and SNEGSKA (reference sequence). V was cut by 3 bases and J by 5 bases, with 8 bases left in between. CDR3: CSARTPDQPQHF. The CDR3 DNA follows: TGCAGTGCTAGGACCCCAGATCAGCCCCAGCATTTT.

This clonotype was found many times. The chain links TRBV5-1 to TRBJ2-1; 8 nucleotides agree with TRBD2. The germline gives CDR1 SGHRS, CDR2 YFSETQ. This CDR3 region has 14 residues. J lost 5 bases, V lost 4 bases, and 5 bases had no gene match. The CDR3 DNA is TGCGCCAGCAGCCAGCGGGGGCCAGACAATGAGCAGTTCTTC. This codes for CASSQRGPDNEQFF.

This clonotype was seen many times. This chain connects TRBV20-1 to TRBJ2-7; 10 bases match TRBD2. There are 15 residues in the CDR3. Germline CDR1 is DFQATT and CDR2 is SNEGSKA (reference sequence). V shed 3 bases, J shed 12 bases, and the junction held 17 bases outside the gene matches. The chain's CDR3 is CSARGPLLAGGPMYF. For the CDR3, the DNA is TGCAGTGCTAGGGGGCCCCTTTTAGCGGGGGGTCCTATGTACTTC.

The sample holds many counts of this clonotype. V usage is TRBV28 and J usage is TRBJ2-7, with D unresolved. The CDR3 loop spans 13 amino acids. The germline gives CDR1 MDHEN, CDR2 SYDVKM. The V end was cut by 3 bases, the J end by 7 bases, with 13 bases between. CDR3 loop: CASSFNSAPEQYF. The CDR3 nucleotides read TGTGCCAGCAGTTTTAACAGCGCCCCGGAGCAGTACTTC.

The chain links TRBV5-7 to TRBJ2-7; D is perhaps TRBD2 (5 bases). TRBV5-7 carries the ORF label, with uncertain function. The CDR3 is 13 residues long. V lost 4 bases and J lost 6, with 14 bases in between. The CDR3 spells CASSHGEPIEQYF. The CDR3 nucleotides are TGTGCCAGCAGCCACGGGGAGCCCATCGAGCAGTACTTC.

As to this clonotype: This sequence may be a read error, since a much larger clone differs from it by one base. The V and J genes are TRBV7-2 and TRBJ1-5; D gene ambiguous. Germline values: CDR1 SGHTA, CDR2 FQGNSA. This CDR3 has 13 residues. The V end lost 1 base, the J end lost 6 bases, and 7 bases lay between the germline ends. CDR3 in amino acids: CASSLGVSQPQHF. The CDR3 bases are TGTGCCAGCAGCTTAGGAGTATCTCAGCCCCAGCATTTT.

This clonotype showed up just a few times. Since a much larger clone is just one base distant, this may be a read error. V gene TRBV20-1 combines with J gene TRBJ1-1; a weak D match, TRBD1 (5 bases). V was clipped by 4 bases and J by 8 bases, with 14 bases between them. Germline values: CDR1 DFQATT, CDR2 SNEGSKA (reference sequence). This CDR3 spans 12 amino acids. The CDR3 DNA is TGCAGTGCTAAAGAAAGGGACTTAGAAGCTTTCTTT. Its protein product is CSAKERDLEAFF.

This clonotype has a handful of counts. The V call is TRBV6-5, the J call TRBJ2-1; unclear D gene. The V gene's germline CDR1 is MNHEY and CDR2 SVGAGI. This CDR3 region has 15 residues. The V end was cut by 0 bases, the J end by 7 bases, with 13 bases between. Here the CDR3 DNA reads TGTGCCAGCAGTTACTCGGCCCCGGTTGCGAATGAGCAGTTCTTC. Translated, it gives CASSYSAPVANEQFF.

In its sample, this clonotype was seen many times. V usage is TRBV7-2 and J usage is TRBJ1-1; D is ambiguous. CDR1 and CDR2 (germline): SGHTA, FQGNSA. Deletions cut 0 bases from V and 4 bases from J, with 15 bases between. This CDR3 is 16 amino acids long. The CDR3 DNA is TGTGCCAGCAGCTTAGCCCTCCCCGGGTTGGGCACTGAAGCTTTCTTT. Encoded protein: CASSLALPGLGTEAFF.

This clonotype was picked up many times. This chain links TRBV5-1 with TRBJ2-5; D possibly matches TRBD1 or TRBD2 (6 bases each). CDR3 length: 15 residues. Germline lookup yields CDR1 SGHRS and CDR2 YFSETQ. Trimming removed 3 bases from V and 7 bases from J, with 19 bases in between. CDR3 DNA: TGCGCCAGCAGCTCTACTCCAGGGGAGGTTGGGACCCAGTACTTC. Its translation: CASSSTPGEVGTQYF.

This clonotype was detected only a few times. The chain combines TRBV30 with TRBJ2-7; D perhaps matches TRBD2 (5 bases). Germline V lookup: CDR1 GTSNPN, CDR2 SVGIG (reference sequence). V was cut by 3 bases and J by 6 bases, with 9 bases left in between. There are 11 residues in the CDR3. This chain's CDR3 is CAWSLGSEQYF. The CDR3 DNA is TGTGCCTGGAGCCTAGGGAGCGAGCAGTACTTC. Full variable domain (outside the CDR3, taken from reference TRBV30 and TRBJ2-7): SQTIHQWPATLVQPVGSPLSLECTVEGTSNPNLYWYRQAAGRGLQLLFYSVGIGQISSEVPQNLSASRPQDRQFILSSKKLLLSDSGFYLCAWSLGSEQYFGPGTRLTVT.

This clonotype was picked up many times. The chain joins TRBV18 to TRBJ1-4, with unresolved D. Germline assignment: CDR1 KGHSH and CDR2 LQKENI. The CDR3 is 18 residues long. Trimming removed 0 bases at V and 6 bases at J, with 20 bases between. In DNA, the CDR3 is TGTGCCAGCTCACCACCGGGGTTGGGCCGGATGTCGGATGAAAAACTGTTTTTT. It is translated as CASSPPGLGRMSDEKLFF.

This clonotype was seen repeatedly, ten times or more. V usage is TRBV12-3 or TRBV12-4 and J usage is TRBJ2-5; 9 bases fit TRBD2. This CDR3 is 15 amino acids long. The V gene end was trimmed by 1 base and the J gene end by 2 bases; junction bases not matched to a gene: 2. CDR3 amino acids: CASSLGSGGQETQYF. The CDR3 DNA reads as TGTGCCAGCAGTTTAGGTAGCGGGGGACAAGAGACCCAGTACTTC.

This clonotype was counted many times. The chain couples TRBV27 to TRBJ2-7; D is ambiguous. Germline values: CDR1 MNHEY, CDR2 SMNVEV (reference sequence). The V and J ends lost 6 bases and 0 bases respectively, with 9 bases between them. The length of the CDR3 is 13 residues. CDR3 DNA sequence: TGTGCCAGCAGACAAGGGAACTCCTACGAGCAGTACTTC. Protein product: CASRQGNSYEQYF.

This clonotype was recorded at least ten times. This chain uses TRBV5-1 with TRBJ1-1; 8 nucleotides line up with TRBD1. Germline-derived CDR1 and CDR2 are SGHRS and YFSETQ. V shed 3 bases and J 5 bases; nucleotides not matched to a gene: 6. CDR3 length equals 14 residues. Here the CDR3 DNA reads TGCGCCAGCAGCTCGGGACAGGCAGAGACTGAAGCTTTCTTT. The encoded protein is CASSSGQAETEAFF.

This clonotype was counted a few times. It may be a read error: a sequence one base away is much more abundant. The chain couples TRBV7-2 to TRBJ2-1, with D uncertain. The ends were cut back, 6 bases at V and 3 bases at J, with 3 bases in the middle. Per germline, CDR1 SGHTA and CDR2 FQGNSA. The CDR3 has 11 amino acids. The CDR3 reads CASRYYNEQFF. The CDR3 nucleotides read TGTGCCAGCAGATACTACAATGAGCAGTTCTTC.

This clonotype appeared many times. The chain links TRBV28 to TRBJ2-3, with 13 bases that match TRBD2. J gave up 2 bases and V 7 bases, and 3 bases lay outside the gene matches. Germline CDR1 is MDHEN and CDR2 is SYDVKM. CDR3 length: 15 amino acids. In DNA form, the CDR3 reads TGTGCCAGCACCGGACTAGCGGGGGCCACAGATACGCAGTATTTT. Translating gives CASTGLAGATDTQYF.

This clonotype was seen ten or more times. The chain uses TRBV5-1 and TRBJ1-6; D may be TRBD1 (6 bases). The CDR3 runs 16 residues. The V end lost 5 bases, the J end lost 3 bases, and 15 bases lay between the germline ends. From germline, CDR1 is SGHRS and CDR2 YFSETQ. CDR3 nucleotides: TGCGCCAGCAGGTATAACGCAGGGGTCTATAATTCACCCCTCCACTTT. It encodes CASRYNAGVYNSPLHF.

This clonotype was seen many times. One end of the junction varies from germline; a read error may be responsible. The chain uses TRBV20-1 and TRBJ1-5; a possible D gene is TRBD1 (5 bases). The length of the CDR3 is 13 residues. Germline V CDR1 and CDR2: DFQATT, SNEGSKA (reference sequence). The CDR3 region is CSAPGGEGQPQNF. In DNA, the CDR3 is TGCAGTGCCCCCGGAGGGGAAGGTCAGCCCCAGAATTTT.